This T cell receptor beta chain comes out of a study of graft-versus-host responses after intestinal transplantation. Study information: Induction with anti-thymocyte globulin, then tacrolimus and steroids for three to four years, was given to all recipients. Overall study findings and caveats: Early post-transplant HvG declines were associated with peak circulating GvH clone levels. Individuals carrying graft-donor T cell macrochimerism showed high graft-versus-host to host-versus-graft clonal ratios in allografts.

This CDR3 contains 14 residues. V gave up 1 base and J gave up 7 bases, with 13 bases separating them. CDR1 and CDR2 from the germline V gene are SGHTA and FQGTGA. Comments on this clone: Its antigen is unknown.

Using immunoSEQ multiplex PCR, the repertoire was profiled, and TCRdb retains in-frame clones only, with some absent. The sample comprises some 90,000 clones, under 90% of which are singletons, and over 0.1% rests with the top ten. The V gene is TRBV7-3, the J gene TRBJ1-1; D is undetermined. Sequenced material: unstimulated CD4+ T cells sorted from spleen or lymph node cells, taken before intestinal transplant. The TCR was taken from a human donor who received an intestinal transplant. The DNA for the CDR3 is TGTGCCAGCAGCTTAAGGGGAGGGATGAATGAAGCTTTCTTT. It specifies CASSLRGGMNEAFF. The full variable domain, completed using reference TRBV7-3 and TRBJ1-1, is GAGVSQTPSNKVTEKGKYVELRCDPISGHTALYWYRQSLGQGPEFLIYFQGTGAADDSGLPNDRFFAVRPEGSVSTLKIQRTERGDSAVYLCASSLRGGMNEAFFGQGTRLTVV.